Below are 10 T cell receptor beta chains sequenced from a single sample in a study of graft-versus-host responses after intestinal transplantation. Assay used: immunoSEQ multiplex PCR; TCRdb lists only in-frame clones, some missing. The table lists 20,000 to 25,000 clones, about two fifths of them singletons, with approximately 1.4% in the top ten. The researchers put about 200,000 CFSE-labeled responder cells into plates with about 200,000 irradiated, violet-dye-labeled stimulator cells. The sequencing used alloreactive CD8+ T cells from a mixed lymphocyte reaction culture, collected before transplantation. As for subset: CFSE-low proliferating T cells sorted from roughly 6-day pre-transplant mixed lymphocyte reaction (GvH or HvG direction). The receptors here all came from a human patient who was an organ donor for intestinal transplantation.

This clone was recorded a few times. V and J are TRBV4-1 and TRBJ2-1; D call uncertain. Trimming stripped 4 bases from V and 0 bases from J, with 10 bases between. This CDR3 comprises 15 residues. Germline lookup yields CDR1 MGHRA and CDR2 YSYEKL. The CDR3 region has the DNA TGCGCCAGCAGCCCTACTGAGAGCTCCTACAATGAGCAGTTCTTC. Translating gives CASSPTESSYNEQFF.

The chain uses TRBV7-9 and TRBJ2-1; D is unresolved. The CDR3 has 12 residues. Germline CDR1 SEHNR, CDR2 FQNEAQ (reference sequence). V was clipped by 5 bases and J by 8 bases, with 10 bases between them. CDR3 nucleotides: TGTGCCAGCAGCGAGAGGATCCATGAGCAGTTCTTC. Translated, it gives CASSERIHEQFF.

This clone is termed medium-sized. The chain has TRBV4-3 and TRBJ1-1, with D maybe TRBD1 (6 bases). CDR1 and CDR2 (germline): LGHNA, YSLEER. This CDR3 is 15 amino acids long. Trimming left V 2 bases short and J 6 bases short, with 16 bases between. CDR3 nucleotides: TGCGCCAGCAGCCAAAGGTGGGGGGCAAACGCTGAAGCTTTCTTT. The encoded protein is CASSQRWGANAEAFF.

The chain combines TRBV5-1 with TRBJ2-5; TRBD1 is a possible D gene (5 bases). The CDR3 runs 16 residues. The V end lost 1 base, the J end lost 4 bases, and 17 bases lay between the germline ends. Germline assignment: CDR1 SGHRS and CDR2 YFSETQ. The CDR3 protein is CASSLKGSTGRETQYF. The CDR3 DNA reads TGCGCCAGCAGCTTGAAGGGGTCAACAGGTCGAGAGACCCAGTACTTC.

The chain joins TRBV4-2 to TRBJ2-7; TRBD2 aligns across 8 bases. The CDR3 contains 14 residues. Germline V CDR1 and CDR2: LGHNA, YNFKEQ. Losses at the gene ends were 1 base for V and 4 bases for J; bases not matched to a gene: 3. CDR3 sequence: CASSQGGTSYEQYF. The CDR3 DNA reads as TGTGCCAGCAGCCAAGGCGGGACTAGTTACGAGCAGTACTTC.

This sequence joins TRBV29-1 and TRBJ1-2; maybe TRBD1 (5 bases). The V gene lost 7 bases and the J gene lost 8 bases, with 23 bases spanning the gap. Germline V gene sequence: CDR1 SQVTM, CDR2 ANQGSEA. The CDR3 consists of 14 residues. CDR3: CSATPGDPTKGYTF. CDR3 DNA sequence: TGCAGCGCAACCCCGGGGGACCCTACTAAAGGCTACACCTTC. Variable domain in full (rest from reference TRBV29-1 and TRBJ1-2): SAVISQKPSRDICQRGTSLTIQCQVDSQVTMMFWYRQQPGQSLTLIATANQGSEATYESGFVIDKFPISRPNLTFSTLTVSNMSPEDSSIYLCSATPGDPTKGYTFGSGTRLTVV.

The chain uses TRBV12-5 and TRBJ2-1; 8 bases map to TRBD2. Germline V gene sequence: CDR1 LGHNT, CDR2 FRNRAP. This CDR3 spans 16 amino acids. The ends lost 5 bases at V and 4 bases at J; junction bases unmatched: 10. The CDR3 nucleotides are TGTGCTAGTGGTCCTCCGGGACTAGGGGGTTACAATGAGCAGTTCTTC. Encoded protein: CASGPPGLGGYNEQFF.

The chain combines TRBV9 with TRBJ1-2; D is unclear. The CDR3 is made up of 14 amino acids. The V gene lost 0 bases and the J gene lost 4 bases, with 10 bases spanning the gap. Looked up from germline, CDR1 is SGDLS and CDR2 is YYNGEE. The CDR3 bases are TGTGCCAGCAGCGTAGGGGAAGCTAGCTATGGCTACACCTTC. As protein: CASSVGEASYGYTF.

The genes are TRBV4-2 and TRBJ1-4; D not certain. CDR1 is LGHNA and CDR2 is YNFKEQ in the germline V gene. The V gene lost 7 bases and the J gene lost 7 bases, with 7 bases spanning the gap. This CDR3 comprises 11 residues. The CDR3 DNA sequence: TGTGCCAGCATCCGGGGTGAAAAACTGTTTTTT. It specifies CASIRGEKLFF.

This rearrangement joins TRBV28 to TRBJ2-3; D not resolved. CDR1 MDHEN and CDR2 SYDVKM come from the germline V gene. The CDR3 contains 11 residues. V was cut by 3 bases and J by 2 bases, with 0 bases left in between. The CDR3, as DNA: TGTGCCAGCAGTTTCACAGATACGCAGTATTTT. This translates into CASSFTDTQYF.